A selection of T cell receptor beta chains follows, all from one sample in a study of blood T cell repertoires in COVID-19. The method was immunoSEQ multiplex PCR; TCRdb's version includes in-frame clones alone and lacks a portion of them. Here the sample spans 300,000 or so clones, more than 85% being singletons. The material sequenced was peripheral blood. These receptor sequences come from a woman between 25 and 40 years old with COVID-19, enrolled during active disease. Each CDR3 is given with its conserved first and last residue. D genes are given only for firm matches. Clone size is shown for a subset of rows, as once, few, many or a class of expanded clone.

size	V	D	J	DNA	CDR3
.	TRBV5-1	TRBD2	TRBJ2-1	TGCGCCAGCAGCTTACGTTTGACTAGCGGGAGTGCTGAGCAGTTCTTC	CASSLRLTSGSAEQFF
.	TRBV6-5	.	TRBJ2-1	TGTGCCAGCACTTTCAATGAGCAGTTCTTC	CASTFNEQFF
.	TRBV9	.	TRBJ2-7	TGTGCCAGCAGCGTAGGGGCCAGGCTTGGACAATACGAGCAGTACTTC	CASSVGARLGQYEQYF
.	TRBV11-2	TRBD2	TRBJ2-1	TGTGCCAGCAGCATAGGACTAGCGGGAGGTGGCTATAGCGACAATGAGCAGTTCTTC	CASSIGLAGGGYSDNEQFF
.	TRBV5-4	.	TRBJ1-2	TGTGCCAGCAGCCCCAGTTCGCAGGGCCGTGGCTACACCTTC	CASSPSSQGRGYTF
.	TRBV5-4	.	TRBJ1-1	TGTGCCAGCAGCTCCATGAACACTGAAGCTTTCTTT	CASSSMNTEAFF
.	TRBV6-6	TRBD1	TRBJ1-2	TGTGCCAGCAGTTACGCAGGGGGCGGGTTCAATGGCTACACCTTC	CASSYAGGGFNGYTF
.	TRBV4-1	TRBD2	TRBJ2-1	TGCGCCAGCAGCCATTCCGGGACTAGCGGGAGGGCCCTAGGGTCCTACAATGAGCAGTTCTTC	CASSHSGTSGRALGSYNEQFF
once	TRBV6-5	TRBD2	TRBJ2-1	TGTGCCAGCAGGCTAGCGGGAGCTGGGAATGAGCAGTTCTTC	CASRLAGAGNEQFF
.	TRBV5-1	.	TRBJ1-4	TGCGCCAGCAGCATGGGCGGGGGTCTTAATGAAAAACTGTTTTTT	CASSMGGGLNEKLFF
.	TRBV5-1	TRBD2	TRBJ2-2	TGCGCCAGCAGCTTGGAGGGTAGCGGGAGGCCGAACACCGGGGAGCTGTTTTTT	CASSLEGSGRPNTGELFF
few	TRBV15	TRBD2	TRBJ2-7	TGTGCCACCAGCAGAGACGGACTAGCGGAGCAGTACTTC	CATSRDGLAEQYF
.	TRBV9	TRBD1	TRBJ2-7	TGTGCCAGCAGCCCAGGACAGGGGACCTACGAGCAGTACTTC	CASSPGQGTYEQYF
.	TRBV30	TRBD2	TRBJ2-3	TGTGCCTGGAGTCCGGCGCGGGGGGTAACAGATACGCAGTATTTT	CAWSPARGVTDTQYF
.	TRBV19	.	TRBJ1-5	TGTGCCAGTAGTATTAGGCTTTTACAGATTAATCAGCCCCAGCATTTT	CASSIRLLQINQPQHF
.	TRBV5-1	TRBD2	TRBJ2-7	TGCGCCAGCAGCGACGGACTAGCGGGGGGCTACGAGCAGTACTTC	CASSDGLAGGYEQYF
.	TRBV19	.	TRBJ1-1	TGTGCCAGTATAGCCAGGGGCGTCCGGAACACTGAAGCTTTCTTT	CASIARGVRNTEAFF
.	TRBV28	TRBD1	TRBJ2-2	TGTGCCAGCAGTCTACTACAGGACAGGTTGAACACCGGGGAGCTGTTTTTT	CASSLLQDRLNTGELFF
.	TRBV19	.	TRBJ1-5	TGTGCCAGTACCCCGTGGCAGGGCGCAGCCTTGGGTCAGCCCCAGCATTTT	CASTPWQGAALGQPQHF
.	TRBV6-5	TRBD2	TRBJ2-5	TGTGCCAGCAGTATGACTAGCGGGAGCTGGGGGACCCAGTACTTC	CASSMTSGSWGTQYF
.	TRBV27	TRBD1	TRBJ1-2	TGTGCCAGCAGTCGACTAACGACAGGGTTGATCTATGGCTACACCTTC	CASSRLTTGLIYGYTF
.	TRBV5-1	.	TRBJ2-5	TGCGCCAGCAGCCCGCAGGGGGAGACCCAGTACTTC	CASSPQGETQYF
.	TRBV4-2	.	TRBJ2-1	TGTGCCAGCAGCCAAGCGGGAAGCAGCAATGAGCAGTTCTTC	CASSQAGSSNEQFF
.	TRBV19	.	TRBJ2-4	TGTGCCAGTAGTATAGGGCAGGGGGCCAAAAACATTCAGTACTTC	CASSIGQGAKNIQYF
.	TRBV5-4	.	TRBJ2-7	TGTGCCAGCAGCTTGTTACAGGGTGGTGTTCAGGACTACGAGCAGTACTTC	CASSLLQGGVQDYEQYF
.	TRBV10-1	TRBD2	TRBJ2-3	TGCGCCAGCAGCGCCGGGACTAGCGGCACAGATACGCAGTATTTT	CASSAGTSGTDTQYF
.	TRBV25-1	.	TRBJ1-1	TGTGCCAGCAGTGATCAGACGATGGGGCGAGCTTTCTTT	CASSDQTMGRAFF
.	TRBV28	.	TRBJ2-5	TGTGCCAGCTTAGAGACCCTAGGGGGAGAGACCCAGTACTTC	CASLETLGGETQYF
.	TRBV7-7	TRBD2	TRBJ2-3	TGTGCCAGCAGCCCCGGGGCTAGCGGGGGCACAGATACGCAGTATTTT	CASSPGASGGTDTQYF
.	TRBV25-1	TRBD1	TRBJ2-2	TGTGCCAGCAGTGAACCGACAGGGACGTCCGGGGAGCTGTTTTTT	CASSEPTGTSGELFF
.	TRBV2	TRBD1	TRBJ2-7	TGTGCCAGCAGGGACCCGACAGGGGGTTGGGACGAGCAGTACTTC	CASRDPTGGWDEQYF
.	TRBV18	TRBD2	TRBJ2-3	TGTGCCAGCTCACTAGCGGGGGGCACAGATACGCAGTATTTT	CASSLAGGTDTQYF
.	TRBV21-1	.	TRBJ2-2	TGTGCCAGCAGCATGGGGGGTCCGCGGGAGGGTCCCGCCGGGGAGCTGTTTTTT	CASSMGGPREGPAGELFF
.	TRBV4-1	.	TRBJ2-7	TGCGCCAGCAGCCAAGAGCAGGTACCCTACGAGCAGTACTTC	CASSQEQVPYEQYF
once	TRBV30	.	TRBJ2-7	TGTGCCTGGAGTGGGGGCAGTCCTATCGAGCAGTACTTC	CAWSGGSPIEQYF
.	TRBV9	TRBD1	TRBJ2-7	TGTGCCAGCAGCTCCGGGACAGGGGGAATCAACGAGCAGTACTTC	CASSSGTGGINEQYF
.	TRBV30	TRBD1	TRBJ1-2	TGTGCCTGGAGTCAAAAGACAGGGGGCGCAGGTTATGGCTACACCTTC	CAWSQKTGGAGYGYTF
.	TRBV19	TRBD2	TRBJ2-1	TGTGCCAGTAGTCCCCAAGCGGGAGTAGGTGAGCAGTTCTTC	CASSPQAGVGEQFF
.	TRBV12-5	.	TRBJ1-1	TGTGCTAGTGGACCAGACACAGGGAACACTGAAGCTTTCTTT	CASGPDTGNTEAFF
.	TRBV19	.	TRBJ1-5	TGTGCCAGTAATGAGGGCGTTATGCAGCCCCAGCATTTT	CASNEGVMQPQHF
.	TRBV28	TRBD2	TRBJ2-1	TGTGCCAGCAACCGACTAGCGGGATACAATGAGCAGTTCTTC	CASNRLAGYNEQFF
.	TRBV5-4	TRBD2	TRBJ2-1	TGTGCCAGCAGCTCCTTTAGCGGGAGAACCTACAATGAGCAGTTCTTC	CASSSFSGRTYNEQFF
.	TRBV12-3/TRBV12-4	TRBD1	TRBJ1-6	TGTGCCAGCAGTGACAGGGAGGATTCACCCCTCCACTTT	CASSDREDSPLHF
.	TRBV5-1	.	TRBJ1-2	TGCGCCAGCAGCTTGGCCCTAGGTACCTATGGCTACACCTTC	CASSLALGTYGYTF
.	TRBV27	.	TRBJ1-1	TGTGCCAGCAGTTTCCGACAAGCAAGGAACACTGAAGCTTTCTTT	CASSFRQARNTEAFF
few	TRBV18	.	TRBJ1-2	TGTGCCAGCTCACCACCTGCGCTTGAGAACTATGGCTACACCTTC	CASSPPALENYGYTF
.	TRBV5-1	.	TRBJ2-1	TGCGCCAGCAGTTCAAATAGTGGGCCGAATGAGCAGTTCTTC	CASSSNSGPNEQFF
.	TRBV30	TRBD1	TRBJ1-4	TGTGCCTGGAGTTTAGGACAGGGGGCGTCCAATGAAAAACTGTTTTTT	CAWSLGQGASNEKLFF
.	TRBV5-1	.	TRBJ1-5	TGCGCCAGCAGCTTGGGGACAGATCAGCCCCAGCATTTT	CASSLGTDQPQHF
.	TRBV13	TRBD2	TRBJ2-5	TGTGCCAGCAGCCCCTGGACTAGCGGGGGAGAGACCCAGTACTTC	CASSPWTSGGETQYF
.	TRBV27	TRBD1	TRBJ2-3	TGTGCCAGCAGTTTAACCCGGGGACAGGGGAGGACAGATACGCAGTATTTT	CASSLTRGQGRTDTQYF
.	TRBV5-1	TRBD1	TRBJ2-3	TGCGCCAGCAGCTTCTCTGGGACAGGCACAGATACGCAGTATTTT	CASSFSGTGTDTQYF
.	TRBV24-1	.	TRBJ1-2	TGTGCCACCAGTGGTTATTCCCAGTCTGGCTACACCTTC	CATSGYSQSGYTF
.	TRBV13	TRBD1	TRBJ2-7	TGTGCCAGCAGCTTAGGAGACATGACGGGGACAGGCTACGAGCAGTACTTC	CASSLGDMTGTGYEQYF
.	TRBV3-1/TRBV3-2	.	TRBJ2-7	TGTGCCAGCAGCCAAGAGGAGGGGAATGTCCACGAGCAGTACTTC	CASSQEEGNVHEQYF